This T cell receptor (beta chain) stems from a study of T cell responses to AZD1222 COVID-19 vaccine. Study findings and constraints: The breadth and depth of Spike-specific TCRs increased once two AZD1222 doses had been given. Repertoires were obtained solely post-peak T cell response. Most donors were white British and more were female, and clonal diversity was possibly underestimated. Spike-wide vaccine-associated CD4 TCRs dominated at 160-218 and 743-854.

A remark on this clone: No antigen is known for it.

Germline-derived CDR1 and CDR2 are SEHNR and FQNEAQ (reference sequence). With 5 bases clipped from V and 2 bases from J, the junction kept 0 bases outside the gene matches. CDR3 length equals 13 residues. Sequencing was performed with immunoSEQ multiplex PCR; in TCRdb, only in-frame clones are kept and a portion is missing. The table shows around 94,000 clones, with roughly 84% occurring only once. This chain connects TRBV7-9 to TRBJ2-7, with TRBD1 identical over 10 bases. The receptor's source is an adult in good health. Sequenced here: peripheral blood, sampled on day 0 of AZD1222 vaccination. The DNA of the CDR3 is TGTGCCAGCAGCGACAGGGGGCCCTACGAGCAGTACTTC. It codes for CASSDRGPYEQYF.